This T cell receptor (beta chain) was recovered during a study of cytomegalovirus exposure and HLA in healthy donors. Researchers ran the PCR with 60 Vbeta and 13 Jbeta primers. The table came from immunoSEQ multiplex PCR; TCRdb's copy has only in-frame clones and leaves some out. Recorded for this sample: tens of thousands of clones. Findings of the study overall: Later analysis demonstrated an association between a missense DCLRE1C variant and TCR beta V- and J-gene trimming. In vitro experiments confirmed that three CMV-associated chains were specific for CMV antigens.

Germline CDR1 reads KGHSH; CDR2 reads LQKENI. There are 15 residues in the CDR3. J was trimmed by 7 bases and V by 4 bases; bases with no gene match: 5. A word on this clone: The target antigen is unknown.

J is TRBJ2-1 and V is TRBV18; 12 bases line up with TRBD2. The sequencing sample was made of PBMCs. This TCR came from a female donor in good health and CMV-seropositive. The CDR3 DNA reads TGTGCCAGCTCACTCCCGACTAGCGGGAGTAATGAGCAGTTCTTC. Protein sequence: CASSLPTSGSNEQFF.